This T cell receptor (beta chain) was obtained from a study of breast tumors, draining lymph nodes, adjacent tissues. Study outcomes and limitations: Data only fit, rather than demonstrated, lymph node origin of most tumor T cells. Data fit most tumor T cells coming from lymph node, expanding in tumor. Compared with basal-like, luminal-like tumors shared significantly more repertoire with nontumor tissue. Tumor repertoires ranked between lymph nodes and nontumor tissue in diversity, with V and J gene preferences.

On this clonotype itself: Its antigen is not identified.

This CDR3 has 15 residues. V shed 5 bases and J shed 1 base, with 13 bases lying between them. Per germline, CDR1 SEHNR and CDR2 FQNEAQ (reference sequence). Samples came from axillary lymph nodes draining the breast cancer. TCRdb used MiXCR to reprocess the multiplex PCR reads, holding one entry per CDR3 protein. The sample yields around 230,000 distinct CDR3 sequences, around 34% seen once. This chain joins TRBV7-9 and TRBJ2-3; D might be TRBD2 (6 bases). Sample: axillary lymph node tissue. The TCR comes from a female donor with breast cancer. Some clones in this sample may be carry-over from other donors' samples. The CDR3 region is CASSVGERGTDTQYF. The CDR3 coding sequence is TGTGCCAGCAGCGTCGGGGAGCGGGGCACAGATACGCAGTATTTT. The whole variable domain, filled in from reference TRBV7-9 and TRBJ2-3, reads DTGVSQNPRHKITKRGQNVTFRCDPISEHNRLYWYRQTLGQGPEFLTYFQNEAQLEKSRLLSDRFSAERPKGSFSTLEIQRTEQGDSAMYLCASSVGERGTDTQYFGPGTRLTVL.